This passage covers 22 T cell receptor beta chains from one sample sequenced in a study of identical twins. TCRdb recomputed calls from the 5' RACE reads with MiXCR, one row per CDR3 protein. The repertoire holds just over 500,000 distinct CDR3 sequences, with around 20% as singletons. This sample was also put to use in a study of T cells expressing NK-cell markers.

The sequencing input was CD4+ T cells sorted from blood. These receptors all stem from a woman aged 18-30 years in good health.

The chain combines TRBV6-5 with TRBJ2-1; TRBD2 aligns across 11 bases. The CDR3 runs to 14 residues. Germline loops: CDR1 MNHEY, CDR2 SVGAGI. The ends lost 4 bases at V and 15 bases at J; junction bases unmatched: 11. CDR3 sequence reads: CASSSASGRPRAFF. In DNA, the CDR3 is TGTGCCAGCAGTTCAGCTAGCGGGAGGCCTCGCGCGTTCTTC.

This chain joins TRBV7-2 and TRBJ2-3; 14 nucleotides match TRBD2. This CDR3 has 17 residues. V was pared by 5 bases and J by 2 bases, with 6 bases of the junction left unmatched. Germline CDR1 and CDR2: SGHTA and FQGNSA. The CDR3 is CASSTWTSGGPTDTQYF. The CDR3 DNA follows: TGTGCCAGCAGCACATGGACTAGCGGGGGGCCCACAGATACGCAGTATTTT. The full variable domain, in which reference TRBV7-2 and TRBJ2-3 provide the parts outside the CDR3, is GAGVSQSPSNKVTEKGKDVELRCDPISGHTALYWYRQSLGQGLEFLIYFQGNSAPDKSGLPSDRFSAERTGGSVSTLTIQRTQQEDSAVYLCASSTWTSGGPTDTQYFGPGTRLTVL.

V is TRBV10-3 and J is TRBJ2-6, with no clear D. The CDR3 totals 13 residues. Germline CDR1 is ENHRY and CDR2 is SYGVKD. V dropped 4 bases and J dropped 7 bases, with 8 bases sitting between them. The CDR3 DNA follows: TGTGCCATCAGTGCCATGGGCGCCAACGTCCTGACTTTC. This sequence encodes CAISAMGANVLTF.

This clonotype was seen a few times. The chain has TRBV12-3 or TRBV12-4 and TRBJ2-1; D ambiguous. Trimming left V 6 bases short and J 7 bases short, with 7 bases between. The CDR3 is 11 residues long. The CDR3 is CASRLLNEQFF. The CDR3 nucleotides read TGTGCCAGCAGGCTTCTGAATGAGCAGTTCTTC.

This clonotype occurred a few times. The chain employs TRBV12-3 or TRBV12-4 and TRBJ2-2, with a weak D call TRBD2 (6 bases). The CDR3 extends over 16 amino acids. V was cut by 1 base and J by 1 base, with 10 bases left in between. CDR3 sequence: CASSLGGVRNTGELFF. CDR3 DNA sequence: TGTGCCAGCAGTTTAGGGGGGGTGCGGAACACCGGGGAGCTGTTTTTT.

Note on this clonotype: Just one base apart from a much larger clone, this may be a read error. This rearrangement joins TRBV5-1 to TRBJ2-5, with D unresolved. V was clipped by 0 bases and J by 1 base, with 7 bases between them. Germline CDR1 is SGHRS and CDR2 is YFSETQ. The CDR3 is 14 amino acids. This chain's CDR3 is CASSLAAFQETQYF. CDR3 coding DNA: TGCGCCAGCAGCTTGGCGGCCTTCCAAGAGACCCAGTACTTC.

The sample holds a few counts of this clonotype. The chain employs TRBV20-1 and TRBJ2-2; 9 bases are a match to TRBD2. There are 14 residues in the CDR3. In germline, CDR1 is DFQATT, CDR2 SNEGSKA (reference sequence). Unmatched junction bases numbered 3, after V lost 4 bases and J lost 3 bases. The CDR3 DNA is TGCAGTGCTACCAGCGGGAGGCACACCGGGGAGCTGTTTTTT. Amino acids: CSATSGRHTGELFF.

This clonotype showed up just once. This chain uses TRBV12-3 or TRBV12-4 with TRBJ1-1; D unresolved. The CDR3 loop spans 14 amino acids. V lost 3 bases to trimming and J lost 5 bases, with 13 bases between them. CDR3 region: CASSFRAAGTEAFF. DNA for the CDR3: TGTGCCAGCAGTTTCCGGGCCGCCGGAACTGAAGCTTTCTTT.

This clonotype was recorded a few times. The V call is TRBV5-1, the J call TRBJ2-3, with 9 bases matching TRBD1. V lost 6 bases, J lost 2 bases, and 7 bases stayed unmatched. Looked up from germline, CDR1 is SGHRS and CDR2 is YFSETQ. This CDR3 spans 15 amino acids. CDR3 nucleotides: TGCGCCAGCACGCACAGGGGGCTACCCACAGATACGCAGTATTTT. Amino acids: CASTHRGLPTDTQYF.

The chain recombines TRBV10-3 with TRBJ2-1, with no clear D. The CDR3 is 11 residues long. Between the trimmed V and J ends, which lost 6 bases and 4 bases, there was a span of 4 bases. CDR1 is ENHRY, CDR2 SYGVKD, per germline. CDR3 amino acids: CAISIYNEQFF. The DNA for the CDR3 is TGTGCCATCAGCATTTACAATGAGCAGTTCTTC.

The rearrangement links TRBV9 to TRBJ2-3; 12 nucleotides agree with TRBD2. V was pared by 4 bases and J by 6 bases, with 12 bases of the junction left unmatched. CDR1 and CDR2 (germline): SGDLS, YYNGEE. The CDR3 is made up of 17 amino acids. The CDR3 reads CASSLSSSTSGSDTQYF. CDR3 coding DNA: TGTGCCAGCAGCCTCTCCTCATCGACTAGCGGGAGTGATACGCAGTATTTT.

For this clonotype: One end of the junction fails to match germline, which may point to a read error. The J gene is TRBJ1-1, the V gene TRBV12-3 or TRBV12-4, with 9 positions matching TRBD1. The CDR3 totals 12 residues. The DNA for the CDR3 is TGTGCCAGCACCGGGACAGGGACTGAAGTTTTCTTT. This gives the protein CASTGTGTEVFF.

J is TRBJ1-1 and V is TRBV12-3 or TRBV12-4, with unresolved D. Trimming stripped 1 base from V and 10 bases from J, with 7 bases between. This CDR3 spans 11 amino acids. For the CDR3, the DNA is TGTGCCAGCAGTTTAGGGAGCACAGCTTTCTTT. This translates into CASSLGSTAFF.

This sequence joins TRBV11-2 and TRBJ2-1, with TRBD2 matching over 10 bases. CDR1 is SGHAT and CDR2 is FQNNGV in the germline V gene. CDR3 length: 18 amino acids. V was clipped by 5 bases and J by 1 base; unmatched bases: 11. For the CDR3, the DNA is TGTGCCAGCAGCCCTCGCGGGCTAGCGGGAGTTTCCTACAATGAGCAGTTCTTC. It codes for CASSPRGLAGVSYNEQFF.

CDR3 amino acids: CASSNLWGVSKNIQYF. Written as DNA, the CDR3 is TGCGCCAGCAGCAACTTGTGGGGGGTGTCCAAAAACATTCAGTACTTC. The chain is built from TRBV4-1 and TRBJ2-4; TRBD2 might be the D (6 bases). Germline loops: CDR1 MGHRA, CDR2 YSYEKL. CDR3 length: 16 amino acids. Trimming took off 5 bases at V and 2 bases at J, with 16 bases between the two ends.

This clonotype has only a few counts. The V gene is TRBV12-3 or TRBV12-4, the J gene TRBJ2-1, with D uncertain. V dropped 2 bases and J dropped 7 bases, with 12 bases sitting between them. This CDR3 is 14 amino acids long. CDR3 in DNA: TGTGCCAGCAGTTTACGAGGATTGAGGAATGAGCAGTTCTTC. This translates into CASSLRGLRNEQFF.

This clonotype has a handful of counts. The V call is TRBV12-3 or TRBV12-4, the J call TRBJ1-6; TRBD1 agrees at 7 bases. The CDR3 loop spans 13 amino acids. Trimming removed 6 bases from V and 10 bases from J; junction bases left unmatched: 6. The CDR3 protein is CASSQGDRSPLHF. For the CDR3, the DNA is TGTGCCAGCAGCCAGGGGGACAGATCACCCCTCCACTTT.

The V and J genes are TRBV20-1 and TRBJ2-7; 11 bases line up with TRBD2. The CDR3 spans 13 residues. V shed 1 base, J shed 7 bases, and the junction held 3 bases outside the gene matches. From germline, CDR1 is DFQATT and CDR2 SNEGSKA (reference sequence). This CDR3 reads CSARASGRPEQYF. CDR3 DNA: TGCAGTGCTAGAGCTAGCGGGAGGCCTGAGCAGTACTTC.

This clonotype was observed at least ten times. The chain combines TRBV7-8 with TRBJ2-1; TRBD2 matches 8 bases. The CDR3 loop spans 18 amino acids. V gave up 0 bases and J gave up 7 bases; unmatched junction bases: 14. CDR1 SGHVS and CDR2 FQNEAQ come from the germline V gene. CDR3 in DNA: TGTGCCAGCAGCTTAGCCCGAAGACTAGCGAGGGGACAAAATGAGCAGTTCTTC. Its translation is CASSLARRLARGQNEQFF. The complete variable domain, with remaining parts taken from reference TRBV7-8 and TRBJ2-1, reads GAGVSQSPRYKVAKRGQDVALRCDPISGHVSLFWYQQALGQGPEFLTYFQNEAQLDKSGLPSDRFFAERPEGSVSTLKIQRTQQEDSAVYLCASSLARRLARGQNEQFFGPGTRLTVL.

This chain links TRBV24-1 with TRBJ1-2; weak D call: TRBD1 (6 bases). The germline gives CDR1 KGHDR, CDR2 SFDVKD. The ends were cut back, 9 bases at V and 4 bases at J, with 11 bases in the middle. The CDR3 sequence is 12 residues long. The CDR3 reads CATSQDSYGYTF. CDR3 bases: TGTGCCACCTCCCAGGACAGCTATGGCTACACCTTC.

The V call is TRBV9, the J call TRBJ2-1, with TRBD2 matching 7 bases. This CDR3 comprises 15 residues. V shed 0 bases, J shed 3 bases, and the junction held 3 bases outside the gene matches. Germline V gives CDR1 SGDLS, CDR2 YYNGEE. The CDR3 sequence: CASSVVREGYNEQFF. The DNA of the CDR3 is TGTGCCAGCAGCGTAGTGAGGGAGGGCTACAATGAGCAGTTCTTC. The whole variable domain, remainder taken from reference TRBV9 and TRBJ2-1, is DSGVTQTPKHLITATGQRVTLRCSPRSGDLSVYWYQQSLDQGLQFLIQYYNGEERAKGNILERFSAQQFPDLHSELNLSSLELGDSALYFCASSVVREGYNEQFFGPGTRLTVL.

The V and J genes are TRBV7-9 and TRBJ1-2; possible D gene TRBD1, 5 bases. The CDR3 spans 12 residues. Trimming stripped 10 bases from V and 8 bases from J, with 17 bases between. CDR1 is SEHNR and CDR2 is FQNEAQ in the germline V gene (reference sequence). DNA for the CDR3: TGTGCCATCAACCGGGGGACGTTAGGCTACACCTTC. Amino acid sequence: CAINRGTLGYTF.